The 16 T cell receptor beta chains below come from one sample, sequenced in a study of shared clonotypes between healthy human individuals. Method: immunoSEQ multiplex PCR; TCRdb's copy keeps in-frame clones and lacks some. The sample lists 550,000 to 800,000 clones; approximately 79% were seen once. Sequenced material: memory CD4+ T cells sorted from blood. Subset meaning: CD45RA-negative fraction. The receptors shown here come from a woman in her 30s in good health.

The chain joins TRBV7-2 to TRBJ2-7; D is unclear. This CDR3 is built from 16 residues. Between the trimmed V and J ends, which lost 1 base and 7 bases, there was a span of 20 bases. The germline V gene encodes CDR1 SGHTA and CDR2 FQGNSA. DNA for the CDR3: TGTGCCAGCAGCTTAGTACCATCCGGTATGTCTACTGAGCAGTACTTC. The encoded protein is CASSLVPSGMSTEQYF.

This chain uses TRBV4-1 with TRBJ2-7; D is possibly TRBD2 (6 bases). V lost 0 bases, J lost 2 bases, and 14 bases lay in between. This CDR3 contains 16 residues. Germline V gene data show CDR1 as MGHRA and CDR2 as YSYEKL. The CDR3 sequence is CASSQDQRAGPYEQYF. CDR3 in DNA: TGCGCCAGCAGCCAAGATCAACGAGCGGGCCCCTACGAGCAGTACTTC.

V usage is TRBV5-5 and J usage is TRBJ1-1, with D uncertain. CDR1 SGHKS and CDR2 YYEKEE come from the germline V gene (reference sequence). Trimming removed 0 bases at V and 4 bases at J, with 7 bases between. This CDR3 spans 13 amino acids. The CDR3 is CASSLAEVTEAFF. CDR3 nucleotide sequence: TGTGCCAGCAGCTTGGCCGAAGTCACTGAAGCTTTCTTT.

The chain couples TRBV6-5 to TRBJ2-1; D unresolved. Germline CDR1 reads MNHEY; CDR2 reads SVGAGI. The CDR3 has 14 residues. Trimming took 3 bases from V and 7 from J, leaving 13 bases between them. Written as DNA, the CDR3 is TGTGCCAGCAGTTATACGGACCGAACTAATGAGCAGTTCTTC. It is translated as CASSYTDRTNEQFF.

The V gene is TRBV19, the J gene TRBJ2-1, with 11 bases aligning to TRBD2. The junction had 16 bases not matched to a gene; V was cut back by 9 bases and J by 9 bases. The CDR3 consists of 16 residues. Germline-derived CDR1 and CDR2 are LNHDA and SQIVND (reference sequence). The CDR3 sequence: CARRPVAGGPFGEQFF. The CDR3 region has the DNA TGTGCCAGACGACCGGTAGCGGGAGGGCCCTTCGGTGAGCAGTTCTTC.

This chain connects TRBV4-2 to TRBJ2-3; D is unresolved. The CDR3 has 15 amino acids. Germline values: CDR1 LGHNA, CDR2 YNFKEQ. The germline V and J ends were trimmed by 0 bases and 0 bases, with 7 bases remaining between them. This chain's CDR3 is CASSQEALSTDTQYF. The DNA for the CDR3 is TGTGCCAGCAGCCAAGAAGCGCTTAGCACAGATACGCAGTATTTT.

The V gene is TRBV9, the J gene TRBJ2-1, with unresolved D. CDR1 is SGDLS and CDR2 is YYNGEE in the germline V gene. The CDR3 extends over 15 amino acids. Trimming stripped 4 bases from V and 0 bases from J, with 11 bases between. CDR3 DNA: TGTGCCAGCAGCCCTACTCCCTCCTCCTACAATGAGCAGTTCTTC. Encoded protein: CASSPTPSSYNEQFF.

The chain carries TRBV5-4 and TRBJ2-1; TRBD1 matches 9 bases. With V trimmed by 1 base and J by 8 bases, 7 bases remained unmatched. The germline V gene encodes CDR1 SGHNT and CDR2 YYREEE (reference sequence). There are 15 residues in the CDR3. The CDR3 here is CASSLYGQGIHEQFF. DNA for the CDR3: TGTGCCAGCAGCTTGTACGGACAGGGGATACATGAGCAGTTCTTC.

V is TRBV28 and J is TRBJ1-2; TRBD1 is a possible D gene (6 bases). With 3 bases removed from V and 8 bases from J, the gap between germline ends came to 16 bases. The CDR3 is made up of 14 amino acids. Germline assignment: CDR1 MDHEN and CDR2 SYDVKM. The CDR3: CASSFQDSFQGYTF. The CDR3 nucleotides are TGTGCCAGCAGTTTTCAGGACAGCTTTCAGGGCTACACCTTC.

This chain links TRBV19 with TRBJ2-7; the D is unclear. The germline gives CDR1 LNHDA, CDR2 SQIVND (reference sequence). Trimming left V 8 bases short and J 7 bases short, with 21 bases between. This CDR3 has 14 amino acids. Here the CDR3 reads CASSPTQYSEEQYF. The CDR3 DNA sequence: TGTGCCAGTTCGCCTACACAGTATTCTGAGGAGCAGTACTTC. Using reference TRBV19 and TRBJ2-7 for the parts outside the CDR3, the full variable domain is DGGITQSPKYLFRKEGQNVTLSCEQNLNHDAMYWYRQDPGQGLRLIYYSQIVNDFQKGDIAEGYSVSREKKESFPLTVTSAQKNPTAFYLCASSPTQYSEEQYFGPGTRLTVT.

A single count supports this clone. This may come from a read error, since a much larger clone is one base off. Other DNA variants within this sample encode the same CDR3. This chain joins TRBV18 and TRBJ2-5; D unresolved. Per germline, CDR1 KGHSH and CDR2 LQKENI. This CDR3 has 12 amino acids. Deletions cut 3 bases from V and 2 bases from J, with 4 bases between. The CDR3 reads CASSPEQETQYF. The DNA for the CDR3 is TGTGCCAGCTCACCGGAACAAGAGACCCAGTACTTC.

Concerning this clone: A far larger clone is a single base away, which makes a read error likely. The V call is TRBV7-2, the J call TRBJ1-5; no clear D. V gave up 1 base and J gave up 6 bases, with 4 bases separating them. Per the germline V gene, CDR1 is SGHTA and CDR2 is FQGNSA. This CDR3 region has 12 residues. CDR3 sequence (DNA): TGTGCCAGCAGCTTAGAGAGTCAGCCCCAGCATTTT. This codes for CASSLESQPQHF. Combining the CDR3 with reference TRBV7-2 and TRBJ1-5 gives the whole variable domain GAGVSQSPSNKVTEKGKDVELRCDPISGHTALYWYRQSLGQGLEFLIYFQGNSAPDKSGLPSDRFSAERTGGSVSTLTIQRTQQEDSAVYLCASSLESQPQHFGDGTRLSIL.

The chain is built from TRBV7-9 and TRBJ2-1; TRBD1 is a possible D gene (6 bases). Trimming left V 5 bases short and J 2 bases short, with 16 bases between. Germline V gene sequence: CDR1 SEHNR, CDR2 FQNEAQ (reference sequence). CDR3 length: 16 residues. The CDR3: CASSVLTGSAYNEQFF. The CDR3 DNA reads as TGTGCCAGCAGCGTCCTTACAGGGAGCGCCTACAATGAGCAGTTCTTC.

This clone was seen many times. Different DNA sequences within this sample yield the same CDR3. The chain couples TRBV10-3 to TRBJ1-1; D is unclear. V gave up 0 bases and J gave up 0 bases, with 8 bases separating them. The CDR3 loop spans 15 amino acids. Germline V lookup: CDR1 ENHRY, CDR2 SYGVKD. CDR3 residues: CAISESQDLNTEAFF. CDR3 bases: TGTGCCATCAGTGAGTCCCAGGACTTGAACACTGAAGCTTTCTTT.

The chain uses TRBV14 and TRBJ2-1, with TRBD2 matching over 7 bases. The CDR3 spans 16 residues. Germline-derived CDR1 and CDR2 are SGHDN and FVKESK. V lost 0 bases and J lost 6; bases outside the gene matches: 8. CDR3 DNA: TGTGCCAGCAGCCAAGATATCAAGCGGGACTTCAATGAGCAGTTCTTC. This translates into CASSQDIKRDFNEQFF.

The CDR3 region is CASSLYRGAAYEQYF. In nucleotides, the CDR3 is TGTGCCAGCAGTTTATATCGGGGGGCAGCCTACGAGCAGTACTTC. This chain connects TRBV28 to TRBJ2-7; tentatively, D is TRBD2 (7 bases). The CDR3 runs to 15 residues. Germline CDR1 and CDR2: MDHEN and SYDVKM. With 1 base removed from V and 2 bases from J, the gap between germline ends came to 12 bases.